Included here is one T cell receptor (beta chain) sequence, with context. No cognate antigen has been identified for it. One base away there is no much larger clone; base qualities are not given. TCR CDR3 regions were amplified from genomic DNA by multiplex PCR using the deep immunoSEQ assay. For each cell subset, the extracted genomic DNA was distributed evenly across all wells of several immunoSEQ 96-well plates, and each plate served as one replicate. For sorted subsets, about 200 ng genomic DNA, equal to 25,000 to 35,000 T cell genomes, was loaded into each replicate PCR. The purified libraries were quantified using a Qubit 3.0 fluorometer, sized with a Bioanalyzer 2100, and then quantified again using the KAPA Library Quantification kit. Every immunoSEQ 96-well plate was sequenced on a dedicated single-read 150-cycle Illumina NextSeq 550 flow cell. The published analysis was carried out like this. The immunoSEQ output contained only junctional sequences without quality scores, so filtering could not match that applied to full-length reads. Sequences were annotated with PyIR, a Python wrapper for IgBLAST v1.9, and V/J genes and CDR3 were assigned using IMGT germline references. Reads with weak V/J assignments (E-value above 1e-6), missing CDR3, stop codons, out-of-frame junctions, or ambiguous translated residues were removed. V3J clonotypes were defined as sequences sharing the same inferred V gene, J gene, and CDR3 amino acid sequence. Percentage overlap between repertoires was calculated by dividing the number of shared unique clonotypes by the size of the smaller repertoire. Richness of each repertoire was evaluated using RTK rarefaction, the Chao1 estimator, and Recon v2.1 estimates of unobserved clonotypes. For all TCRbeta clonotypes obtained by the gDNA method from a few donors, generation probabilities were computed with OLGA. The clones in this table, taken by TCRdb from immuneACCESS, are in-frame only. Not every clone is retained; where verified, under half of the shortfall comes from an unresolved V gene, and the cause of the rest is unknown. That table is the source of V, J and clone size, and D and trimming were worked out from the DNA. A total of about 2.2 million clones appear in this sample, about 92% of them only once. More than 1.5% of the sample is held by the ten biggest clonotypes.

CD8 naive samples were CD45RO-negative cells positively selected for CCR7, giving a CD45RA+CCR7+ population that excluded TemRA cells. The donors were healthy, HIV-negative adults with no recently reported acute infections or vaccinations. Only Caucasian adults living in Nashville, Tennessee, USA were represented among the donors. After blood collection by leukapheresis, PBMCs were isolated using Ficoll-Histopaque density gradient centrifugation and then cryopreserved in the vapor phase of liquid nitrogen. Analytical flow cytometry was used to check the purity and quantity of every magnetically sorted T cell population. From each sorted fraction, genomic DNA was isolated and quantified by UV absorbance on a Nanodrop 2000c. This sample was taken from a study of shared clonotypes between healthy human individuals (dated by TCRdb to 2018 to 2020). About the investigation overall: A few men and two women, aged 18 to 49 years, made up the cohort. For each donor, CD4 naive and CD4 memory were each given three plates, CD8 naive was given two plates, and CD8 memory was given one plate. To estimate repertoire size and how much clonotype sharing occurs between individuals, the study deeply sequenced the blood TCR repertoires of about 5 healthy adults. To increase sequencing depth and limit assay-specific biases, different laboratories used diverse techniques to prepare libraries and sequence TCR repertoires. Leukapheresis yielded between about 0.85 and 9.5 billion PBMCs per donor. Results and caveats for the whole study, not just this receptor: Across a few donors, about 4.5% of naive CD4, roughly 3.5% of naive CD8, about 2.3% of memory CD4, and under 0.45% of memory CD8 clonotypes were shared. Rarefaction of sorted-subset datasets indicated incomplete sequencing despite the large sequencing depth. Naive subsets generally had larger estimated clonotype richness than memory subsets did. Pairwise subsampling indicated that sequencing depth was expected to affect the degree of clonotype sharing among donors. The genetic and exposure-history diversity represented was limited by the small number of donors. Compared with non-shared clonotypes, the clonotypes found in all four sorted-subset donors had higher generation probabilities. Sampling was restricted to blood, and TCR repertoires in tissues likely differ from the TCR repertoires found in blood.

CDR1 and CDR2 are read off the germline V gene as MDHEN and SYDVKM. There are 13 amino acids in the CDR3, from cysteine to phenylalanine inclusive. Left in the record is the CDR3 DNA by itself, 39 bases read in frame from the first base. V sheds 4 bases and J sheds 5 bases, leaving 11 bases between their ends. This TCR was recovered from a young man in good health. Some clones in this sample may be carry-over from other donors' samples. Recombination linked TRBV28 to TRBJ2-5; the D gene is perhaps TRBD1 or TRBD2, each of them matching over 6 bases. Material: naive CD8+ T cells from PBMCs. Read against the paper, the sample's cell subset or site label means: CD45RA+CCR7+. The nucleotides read TGTGCCAGCAGTTCGGGGGCCCGCGAGACCCAGTACTTC. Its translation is CASSSGARETQYF.